A single sample gave rise to the 7 T cell receptor beta chains below, sequenced in a study of T cell clonality in common variable immunodeficiency. Findings and caveats of the study: Reportedly, TCR beta sequences from common variable immunodeficiency showed fewer deletions and N-nucleotide insertions.

Clones were read by immunoSEQ multiplex PCR, and TCRdb kept only the in-frame ones, dropping some. The sample presents around 28,000 clones, none singletons. Their target antigens are unknown. Sequencing was done on a sample of peripheral blood mononuclear cells. The receptors were sampled from a human donor with common variable immunodeficiency.

CDR3 amino acids: CASRKVSGVFQETQYF. CDR3 DNA, as far as it was read: TGTGCCAGTAGGAAAGTGAGCGGGGTATTCCAAGAGACC. The chain has TRBV19 and TRBJ2-5, with 7 bases lining up with TRBD2. The read ends 3 residues before the CDR3 terminus; that terminus is restored from the germline J gene. The V gene end was trimmed by 6 bases and the J gene end by 1 base; junction bases not matched to a gene: 11. This CDR3 has 16 amino acids. CDR1 and CDR2 (germline): LNHDA, SQIVND (reference sequence).

This clone was seen more than once but under ten times. The read finishes 3 residues shy of the CDR3 end, and the germline J gene is used to complete it. The V gene is TRBV6-2 or TRBV6-3, the J gene TRBJ1-5; 9 bases map to TRBD1. V was clipped by 5 bases and J by 2 bases; unmatched bases: 7. This CDR3 has 16 amino acids. Germline V CDR1 and CDR2: MNHEY, SVGEGT. The part of the CDR3 DNA that was read is TGTGCCAGCAGTCTCCGGGGACAGGGACGCAATCAGCCC. As protein: CASSLRGQGRNQP. The entire CDR3 is CASSLRGQGRNQPQHF.

Remarks on this clone: With the read ending 3 residues before the CDR3 end, the germline J gene is used to fill in that end. The genes are TRBV7-2 and TRBJ1-2, with unresolved D. The germline V gene has CDR1 SGHTA and CDR2 FQGNSA. The CDR3 sequence is 12 residues long. This chain's CDR3 is CASSLGVGGYTF. The sequenced part of the CDR3 DNA is TGTGCCAGCAGCTTAGGCGTAGGGGGC.

CDR3 loop: CASSMPGWEKLFF. The covered CDR3 bases are TGTGCCAGTAGTATGCCAGGGTGGGAAAAA. V usage is TRBV19 and J usage is TRBJ1-4, with D perhaps matching TRBD1 (5 bases). The read finishes 3 residues shy of the CDR3 end, and the germline J gene is used to complete it. Trimming removed 3 bases at V and 8 bases at J, with 10 bases between. Germline-derived CDR1 and CDR2 are LNHDA and SQIVND (reference sequence). CDR3 size: 13 residues. The full variable domain, with the rest looked up from reference TRBV19 and TRBJ1-4, is DGGITQSPKYLFRKEGQNVTLSCEQNLNHDAMYWYRQDPGQGLRLIYYSQIVNDFQKGDIAEGYSVSREKKESFPLTVTSAQKNPTAFYLCASSMPGWEKLFFGSGTQLSVL.

This clone was seen only a few times. The CDR3 end lies 3 residues beyond the end of the read and is filled in from the germline J gene. The chain links TRBV20-1 to TRBJ1-2; D is unclear. This CDR3 spans 12 amino acids. The V and J ends lost 5 bases and 4 bases respectively, with 11 bases between them. Germline V gene data show CDR1 as DFQATT and CDR2 as SNEGSKA (reference sequence). The sequenced part of the CDR3 DNA is TGCAGTGCTCTTCGACAAGGCTATGGC. It specifies CSALRQGYG. The CDR3 reads in full as CSALRQGYGYTF.

This clone was detected a few times. The read finishes 3 residues shy of the CDR3 end, and the germline J gene is used to complete it. The genes are TRBV30 and TRBJ2-2; D gene unclear. Germline V lookup: CDR1 GTSNPN, CDR2 SVGIG (reference sequence). CDR3 length equals 15 residues. The V end was cut by 1 base, the J end by 2 bases, with 11 bases between. This CDR3 reads CAWSALGFNTGELFF. The sequenced CDR3 bases are TGTGCCTGGAGTGCTCTCGGGTTCAACACCGGGGAG.

The sample holds many counts of this clone. Read coverage stops 3 residues before the CDR3 terminus; the germline J gene supplies the remainder. The chain links TRBV7-2 to TRBJ1-1; D not certain. Germline V gives CDR1 SGHTA, CDR2 FQGNSA. V lost 2 bases, J lost 0 bases, and 7 bases lay in between. The CDR3 has 14 residues. The CDR3 bases that were read are TGTGCCAGCAGCTTAAGCGGGGTGAACACTGAA. Its translation: CASSLSGVNTE. From start to end, the CDR3 is CASSLSGVNTEAFF.